This TCR beta chain was observed in a study of T cells in Graves' hyperthyroidism and ophthalmopathy. In patients aged 18 to 65, hyperthyroidism was newly diagnosed, with duration under 2 months. Diagnoses rested on clinical symptoms, serum thyroxine and TRAb, thyroid ultrasound and orbital computed tomography. CDR3 length: 14 amino acids. The germline V gene has CDR1 SGHTA and CDR2 FQGNSA. Trimming removed 2 bases from V and 7 bases from J, with 9 bases in between. General study results and limits: It was a median around 6 months before onset that the model predicted ophthalmopathy. Most thyroid clonotypes that were expanded above 0.001 also turned up in blood.

TCR beta CDR3 regions were amplified from RNA transcripts. The HTBI set primed first-round TCR CDR3 RT-PCR. One entry per CDR3 protein, called by TCRdb with MiXCR from the multiplex PCR reads. The data show over 700,000 distinct CDR3 sequences, with around 38% seen just once and about 9% held by the top ten. This clonotype was detected once. The antigen is undetermined. This clonotype was obtained from a man aged 18 to 29 with Graves' hyperthyroidism. The sample comprised blood. The chain uses TRBV7-2 and TRBJ1-6; D ambiguous. The CDR3 sequence: CASSLPGINSPLHF. The CDR3 nucleotides are TGTGCCAGCAGCTTACCGGGTATCAATTCACCCCTCCACTTT.